Reported below is one TCR beta chain. Libraries were prepared by immunoSEQ multiplex PCR; TCRdb keeps only in-frame clonotypes and omits some of them. This sample has around 310,000 clones, with roughly 85% found just once. The CDR3 sequence is 16 residues long. CDR1 SEHNR and CDR2 FQNEAQ come from the germline V gene (reference sequence). With V trimmed by 5 bases and J by 1 base, 6 bases remained unmatched. This sample was taken from a study of cytotoxic CD8 clonotypes in ibrutinib-treated CLL. Looking at the study overall: Patients attained some 24 partial and 2 complete responses; at median around 5.5 years, approximately 14 remained remitted while around twelve progressed.

Here the sequenced sample was PBMCs, taken before ibrutinib treatment. The rearrangement joins TRBV7-9 to TRBJ2-5; 11 positions agree with TRBD2. The receptor was isolated from a human donor with chronic lymphocytic leukemia. The DNA for the CDR3 is TGTGCCAGCAGCCCTAGACTAGCGGGACCCCAAGAGACCCAGTACTTC. It specifies CASSPRLAGPQETQYF.